This section outlines one T cell receptor (beta chain) sequence together with its context. It has no known antigen specificity. No per-base quality is available; no much larger clone lies one base away. The CDR3 runs 14 residues from the cysteine to the phenylalanine. Just CDR3 DNA is preserved here, 42 bases in frame from base 1. Germline trimming: 8 bases from V, 3 bases from J; junction bases outside gene matches: 7. The germline V gene (reference sequence) gives CDR1 as MNHNY and CDR2 as SVGAGI. This specimen belongs to a study of T-cell memory formation after mild COVID-19 (dated by TCRdb to the early 2020s). About the investigation overall: TCR sequence clusters from the two donors were found to be largely donor specific. Two young, previously healthy adult volunteers made up the cohort, one male and one female. In a couple of donors, T-cell clones that expanded and contracted after mild COVID-19 were tracked by sequencing TCRalpha and TCRbeta repertoires over time.

Here is what the overall study found, with its caveats: The study covered only two mild cases, and larger cohorts including severe cases with pre-infection samples were considered necessary. Some responding clones were found in pre-infection memory, which suggests that pre-existing cross-reactive memory T cells took part in the SARS-CoV-2 response. Contracting CD4+ clones turned up mainly in the CM and EM memory subsets, whereas EMRA was where CD8+ clones were enriched. Whether the second-wave clones peaking on day 37 were SARS-CoV-2 specific was not confirmed. Balanced CD4/CD8 phenotypes were observed for clones contracting from day 15 to 85, whereas a bias towards CD4+ was observed for a second wave of clones expanding from day 15 to 37.

PBMCs were isolated by Ficoll-Paque density gradient centrifugation. The sequencer was an Illumina NovaSeq 6000. cDNA libraries for TCRalpha and TCRbeta were prepared by 5'RACE using constant-segment primers, with sample barcodes and unique molecular identifiers added. Trizol reagent was used to extract RNA from every sample. Amplification of the libraries took two PCR steps, and the second step added a second sample barcode plus Illumina TruSeq adapters. Sequencing of the libraries was done on an Illumina NovaSeq, producing 2 x 150 bp paired-end reads. The paper's data handling went like this. Reads were demultiplexed and collapsed into UMI-guided consensus sequences with migec v1.2.7. Using mixcr v2.1.11, UMI consensuses were aligned to TRA and TRB V and J templates and then assembled into clonotypes. Clonotypes were classified as expanded or contracted when called significant by both edgeR and NoisET, with noise models trained on biological replicates. For edgeR calls, the thresholds were a false discovery rate-adjusted p below 0.01 and a log2 fold-change of 1. PCA with hierarchical clustering of max-normalized trajectories of the 1000 most abundant clonotypes was used as exploratory dynamics analysis. Separately sequenced CD4+ and CD8+ repertoires were used to assign a CD4 or CD8 phenotype to each responding clone. The raw public data were reprocessed by TCRdb itself: fastp quality trimming at Q25, MiXCR clonotype calling, in-frame beta chains only. Rows are combined by CDR3 protein, so each entry shows the most common genes and DNA. These V and J calls derive from TCRdb rather than the authors' analysis. For this sample there are 350,000 to 450,000 distinct CDR3 sequences; approximately 15% appear just once. The ten biggest clones cover 22% of the sample.

The source material was PBMCs or a T cell subset sorted from them (not recorded which). This sequence originates from a man aged 18 to 30 who had mild COVID-19 (a few samples of this study predate the infection). The sample titles of this study are shuffled in the database, so cell type and time point are left out; the donor was told from shared clones. The V and J segments used are TRBV6-6 and TRBJ2-3; 8 central bases correspond to TRBD2. The nucleotides are TGTGCCAGCCGCGCGGGGGGAGGGACAGATACGCAGTATTTT. This sequence encodes CASRAGGGTDTQYF.